This T cell receptor (beta chain) was found in a study of cytomegalovirus exposure and HLA in healthy donors. Regarding the study as a whole: Researchers reportedly found TCR beta sequences accurately predicted most subjects' HLA-A and HLA-B alleles. Altogether, 160 or so TCR beta chains were recorded as cytomegalovirus-associated.

The PCR made use of 60 Vbeta and 13 Jbeta primers. This table comes from immunoSEQ multiplex PCR, and its TCRdb copy is limited to in-frame clones, with some not included. Here the sample spans 35,000 to 45,000 clones, 50% being singletons. The CDR3 spans 14 residues. Germline V CDR1 and CDR2: SSHAT, FNYEAQ (reference sequence). In the case of this clone: Antigen unknown. Mismatch with germline at one junction end may stem from a read error.

Sequenced sample: PBMCs. The TCR was taken from a human donor in good health. This chain uses TRBV7-7 with TRBJ2-1, with D possibly matching TRBD1 (6 bases). CDR3 residues: CASSLQGSYNEQFF. The CDR3, as DNA: TGTGCTAGCAGCTTACAGGGCTCCTACAATGAGCAGTTCTTC.